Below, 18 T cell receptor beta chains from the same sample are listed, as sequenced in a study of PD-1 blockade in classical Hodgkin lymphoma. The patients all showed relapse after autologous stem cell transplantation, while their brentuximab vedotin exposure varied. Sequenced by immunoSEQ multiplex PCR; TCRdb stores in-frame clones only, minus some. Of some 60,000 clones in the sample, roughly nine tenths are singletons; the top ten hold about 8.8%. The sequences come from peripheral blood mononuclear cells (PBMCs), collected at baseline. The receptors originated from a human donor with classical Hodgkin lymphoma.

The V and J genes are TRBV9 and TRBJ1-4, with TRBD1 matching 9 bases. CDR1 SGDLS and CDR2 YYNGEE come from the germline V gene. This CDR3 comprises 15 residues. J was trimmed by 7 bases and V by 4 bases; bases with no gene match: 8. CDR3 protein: CASSRAGTGIEKLFF. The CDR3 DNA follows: TGTGCCAGCAGCAGAGCGGGGACAGGGATTGAAAAACTGTTTTTT. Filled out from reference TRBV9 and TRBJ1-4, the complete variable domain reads DSGVTQTPKHLITATGQRVTLRCSPRSGDLSVYWYQQSLDQGLQFLIQYYNGEERAKGNILERFSAQQFPDLHSELNLSSLELGDSALYFCASSRAGTGIEKLFFGSGTQLSVL.

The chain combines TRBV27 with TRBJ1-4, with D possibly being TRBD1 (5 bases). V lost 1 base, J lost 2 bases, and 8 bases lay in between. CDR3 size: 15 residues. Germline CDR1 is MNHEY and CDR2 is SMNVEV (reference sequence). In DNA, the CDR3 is TGTGCCAGCAGTTTATGGGGGGGGACTAATGAAAAACTGTTTTTT. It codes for CASSLWGGTNEKLFF.

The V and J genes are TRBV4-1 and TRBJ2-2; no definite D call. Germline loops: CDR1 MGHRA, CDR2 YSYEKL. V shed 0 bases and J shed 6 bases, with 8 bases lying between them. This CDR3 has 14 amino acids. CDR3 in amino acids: CASSQDLSPGELFF. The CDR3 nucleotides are TGCGCCAGCAGCCAAGATCTGAGCCCCGGGGAGCTGTTTTTT.

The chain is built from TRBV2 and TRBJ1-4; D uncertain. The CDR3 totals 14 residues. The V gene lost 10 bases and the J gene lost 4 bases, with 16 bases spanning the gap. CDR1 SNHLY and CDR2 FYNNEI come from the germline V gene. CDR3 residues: CATCRSYNNEKLFF. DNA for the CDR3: TGTGCCACTTGCAGGAGTTACAATAATGAAAAACTGTTTTTT.

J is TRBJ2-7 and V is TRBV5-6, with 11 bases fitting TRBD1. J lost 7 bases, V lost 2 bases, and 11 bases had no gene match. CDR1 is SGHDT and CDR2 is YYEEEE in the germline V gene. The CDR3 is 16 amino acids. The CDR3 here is CASSLTSRDRGEEQYF. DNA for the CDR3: TGTGCCAGCAGCTTAACGTCACGGGACAGGGGGGAAGAGCAGTACTTC.

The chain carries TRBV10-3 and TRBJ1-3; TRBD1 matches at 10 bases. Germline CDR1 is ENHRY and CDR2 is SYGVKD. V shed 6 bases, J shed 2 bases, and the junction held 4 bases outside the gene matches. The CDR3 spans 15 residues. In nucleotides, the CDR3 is TGTGCCATCAGCTTAGGACAGGGGGCTGGAAACACCATATATTTT. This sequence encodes CAISLGQGAGNTIYF.

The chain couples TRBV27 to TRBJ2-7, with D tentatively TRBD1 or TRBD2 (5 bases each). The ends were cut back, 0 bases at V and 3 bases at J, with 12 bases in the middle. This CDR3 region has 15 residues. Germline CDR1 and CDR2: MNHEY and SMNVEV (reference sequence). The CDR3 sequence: CASSLSQGVGYEQYF. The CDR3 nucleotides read TGTGCCAGCAGTTTATCCCAGGGAGTTGGCTACGAGCAGTACTTC.

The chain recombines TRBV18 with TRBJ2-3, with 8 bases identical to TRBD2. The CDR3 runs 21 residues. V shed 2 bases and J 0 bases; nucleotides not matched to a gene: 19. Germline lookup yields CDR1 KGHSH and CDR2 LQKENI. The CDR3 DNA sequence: TGTGCCAGCTCACCAATATTTCTACGGCGGGGGGCCGGAACTAGCACAGATACGCAGTATTTT. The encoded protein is CASSPIFLRRGAGTSTDTQYF.

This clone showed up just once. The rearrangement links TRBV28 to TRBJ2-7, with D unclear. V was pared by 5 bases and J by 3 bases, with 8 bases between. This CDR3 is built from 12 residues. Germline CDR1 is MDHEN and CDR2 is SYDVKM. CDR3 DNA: TGTGCCAGCAGTGTCAGGTTCTACGAGCAGTACTTC. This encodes CASSVRFYEQYF.

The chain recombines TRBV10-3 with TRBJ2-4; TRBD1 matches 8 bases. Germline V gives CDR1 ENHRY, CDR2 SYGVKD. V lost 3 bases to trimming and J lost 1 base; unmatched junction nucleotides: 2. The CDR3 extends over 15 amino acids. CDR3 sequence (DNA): TGTGCCATCAGTGATAGGGACAGGGCCAAAAACATTCAGTACTTC. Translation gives CAISDRDRAKNIQYF.

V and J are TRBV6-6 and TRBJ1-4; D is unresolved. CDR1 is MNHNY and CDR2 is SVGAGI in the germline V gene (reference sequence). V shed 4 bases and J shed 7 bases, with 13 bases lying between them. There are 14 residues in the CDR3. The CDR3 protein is CASSLGDAPEKLFF. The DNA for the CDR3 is TGTGCCAGCAGTTTGGGCGATGCGCCTGAAAAACTGTTTTTT.

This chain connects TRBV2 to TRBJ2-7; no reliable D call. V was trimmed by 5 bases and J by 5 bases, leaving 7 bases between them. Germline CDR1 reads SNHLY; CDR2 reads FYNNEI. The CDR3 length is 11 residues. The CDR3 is CASSKVHEQYF. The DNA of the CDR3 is TGTGCCAGCAGTAAGGTTCACGAGCAGTACTTC.

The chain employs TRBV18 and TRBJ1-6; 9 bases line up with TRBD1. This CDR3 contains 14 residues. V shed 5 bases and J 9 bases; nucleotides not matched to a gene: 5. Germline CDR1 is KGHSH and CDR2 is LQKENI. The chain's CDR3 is CASSAQGASSPLHF. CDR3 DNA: TGTGCCAGCTCAGCACAGGGGGCTAGTTCACCCCTCCACTTT.

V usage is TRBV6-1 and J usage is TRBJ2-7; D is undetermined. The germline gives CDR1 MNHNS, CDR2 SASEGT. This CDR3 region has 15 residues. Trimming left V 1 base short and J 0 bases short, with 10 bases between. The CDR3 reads CASSEGAARSYEQYF. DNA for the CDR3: TGTGCCAGCAGTGAAGGGGCTGCCCGCTCCTACGAGCAGTACTTC.

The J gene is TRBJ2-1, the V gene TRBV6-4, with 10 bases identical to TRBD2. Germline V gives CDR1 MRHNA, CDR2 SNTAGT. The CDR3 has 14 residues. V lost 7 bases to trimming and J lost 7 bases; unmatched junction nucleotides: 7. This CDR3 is CASMYGTSANEQFF. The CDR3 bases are TGTGCCAGCATGTATGGGACTAGCGCGAATGAGCAGTTCTTC.

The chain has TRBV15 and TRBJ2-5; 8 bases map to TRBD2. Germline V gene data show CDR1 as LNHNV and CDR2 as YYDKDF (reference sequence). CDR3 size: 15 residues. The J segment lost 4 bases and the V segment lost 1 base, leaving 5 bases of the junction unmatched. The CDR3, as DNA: TGTGCCACCAGCAGAGCTGGACTAGCCGGAGAGACCCAGTACTTC. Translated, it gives CATSRAGLAGETQYF.

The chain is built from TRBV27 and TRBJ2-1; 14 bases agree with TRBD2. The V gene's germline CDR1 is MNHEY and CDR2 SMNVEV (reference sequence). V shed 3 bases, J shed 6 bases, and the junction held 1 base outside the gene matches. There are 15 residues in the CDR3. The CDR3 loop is CASSLGLAGVNEQFF. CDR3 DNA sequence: TGTGCCAGCAGTTTGGGACTAGCGGGAGTCAATGAGCAGTTCTTC.

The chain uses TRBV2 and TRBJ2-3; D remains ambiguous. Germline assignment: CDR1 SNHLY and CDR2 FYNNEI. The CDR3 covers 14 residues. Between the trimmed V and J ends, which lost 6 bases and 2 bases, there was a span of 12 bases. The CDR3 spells CASRHPLDTDTQYF. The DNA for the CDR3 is TGTGCCAGCAGACACCCCCTCGACACAGATACGCAGTATTTT.